The 24 T cell receptor beta chains listed next were all sequenced from one sample in a study of blood T cell repertoires in COVID-19. TCRdb keeps only in-frame clones here, not all; method: immunoSEQ multiplex PCR. This sample has 130,000 to 150,000 clones; around nine tenths occur once, and the top ten carry about 9.4%. Sample: peripheral blood. All receptors come from a woman in her forties or fifties with active or convalescent COVID-19.

V gene TRBV19 combines with J gene TRBJ2-7; a weak D match, TRBD1 (6 bases). The CDR3 loop spans 15 amino acids. V was trimmed by 4 bases and J by 6 bases, leaving 19 bases between them. CDR1 LNHDA and CDR2 SQIVND come from the germline V gene (reference sequence). DNA for the CDR3: TGTGCCAGTAGTAGCGGACAGAGGATTTTGGGCGAGCAGTACTTC. As protein: CASSSGQRILGEQYF. The variable domain in full, with the rest retrieved from reference TRBV19 and TRBJ2-7, is DGGITQSPKYLFRKEGQNVTLSCEQNLNHDAMYWYRQDPGQGLRLIYYSQIVNDFQKGDIAEGYSVSREKKESFPLTVTSAQKNPTAFYLCASSSGQRILGEQYFGPGTRLTVT.

V usage is TRBV7-3 and J usage is TRBJ2-2; a possible D gene is TRBD1 (6 bases). Per the germline V gene, CDR1 is SGHTA and CDR2 is FQGTGA. The CDR3 totals 13 residues. The V end lost 4 bases, the J end lost 11 bases, and 14 bases lay between the germline ends. The CDR3 DNA reads as TGTGCCAGCAGCTCCAATCAGGGGTATGAGCTGTTTTTT. This encodes CASSSNQGYELFF.

The chain has TRBV4-3 and TRBJ1-1; possible D gene TRBD1, 6 bases. CDR1 is LGHNA and CDR2 is YSLEER in the germline V gene. The CDR3 loop spans 13 amino acids. Trimming stripped 4 bases from V and 4 bases from J, with 10 bases between. The CDR3 DNA follows: TGCGCCAGCAGCCCCGGACAGTTCACTGAAGCTTTCTTT. This encodes CASSPGQFTEAFF.

This clone was seen a handful of times. The gene calls are TRBV3-1 (or the pseudogene TRBV3-2) and TRBJ2-7; 11 bases line up with TRBD2. The CDR3 totals 15 residues. The germline CDR1 and CDR2 sequences are LGHDT and YNNKEL (reference sequence). Unmatched junction bases numbered 5, after V lost 5 bases and J lost 2 bases. As DNA, the CDR3 is TGTGCCAGCAGCAAAGGACTAGCGGGTGCCTACGAGCAGTACTTC. Amino acids: CASSKGLAGAYEQYF.

This sequence joins TRBV19 and TRBJ2-1, with 9 bases lining up with TRBD2. The CDR3 spans 16 residues. Losses at the gene ends were 7 bases for V and 1 base for J; bases not matched to a gene: 8. Germline assignment: CDR1 LNHDA and CDR2 SQIVND (reference sequence). CDR3 sequence (DNA): TGTGCCAGTAACCCGGCGCTAGCGGGATCCTACAATGAGCAGTTCTTC. This codes for CASNPALAGSYNEQFF.

This chain uses TRBV11-2 with TRBJ2-7, with TRBD2 matching over 10 bases. CDR3 size: 17 residues. Germline V lookup: CDR1 SGHAT, CDR2 FQNNGV. V lost 1 base, J lost 4 bases, and 10 bases stayed unmatched. The DNA for the CDR3 is TGTGCCAGCAGCTTAGTGAGGGGACTAGCGAGTTATTACGAGCAGTACTTC. This sequence encodes CASSLVRGLASYYEQYF.

Only a few counts were recorded for this clone. The chain has TRBV7-6 and TRBJ1-6, with TRBD1 matching 8 bases. CDR1 SGHVS and CDR2 FNYEAQ come from the germline V gene. V trimming: 3 bases; J trimming: 10 bases; junction bases outside the gene matches: 11. The CDR3 consists of 16 residues. CDR3 protein: CASSLEVRGQYSPLHF. Here the CDR3 DNA reads TGTGCCAGCAGCTTGGAAGTCAGGGGGCAATACTCACCCCTCCACTTT.

The chain carries TRBV25-1 and TRBJ1-3; D unclear. The V end lost 3 bases, the J end lost 0 bases, and 6 bases lay between the germline ends. Germline CDR1 and CDR2: MGHDK and SYGVNS. The CDR3 is 14 amino acids. This CDR3 is CASSDPGSGNTIYF. The CDR3, as DNA: TGTGCCAGCAGTGACCCAGGCTCTGGAAACACCATATATTTT.

The V call is TRBV15, the J call TRBJ2-1, with 11 bases identical to TRBD2. With 3 bases clipped from V and 0 bases from J, the junction kept 13 bases outside the gene matches. The CDR3 is made up of 20 amino acids. The germline V gene encodes CDR1 LNHNV and CDR2 YYDKDF (reference sequence). CDR3 region: CATSSYFSGRARSSYNEQFF. In DNA form, the CDR3 reads TGTGCCACCAGCAGCTATTTTAGCGGGAGGGCCAGGAGCTCCTACAATGAGCAGTTCTTC.

This clone was detected a few times. CDR3 nucleotide sequence: TGTGCCAGCAGCAGACAGGGGATCTATGGCTACACCTTC. This gives the protein CASSRQGIYGYTF. The chain has TRBV6-5 and TRBJ1-2, with 8 bases matching TRBD1. With V trimmed by 6 bases and J by 4 bases, 4 bases remained unmatched. This CDR3 region has 13 residues. The germline V gene encodes CDR1 MNHEY and CDR2 SVGAGI.

This clone was seen once. V usage is TRBV7-8 and J usage is TRBJ2-7, with D maybe TRBD2 (5 bases). Between the trimmed V and J ends, which lost 1 base and 2 bases, there was a span of 15 bases. Germline V CDR1 and CDR2: SGHVS, FQNEAQ. CDR3 length: 16 residues. The CDR3 bases are TGTGCCAGCAGCTTAGAGGTAGCGACGGTACCCTACGAGCAGTACTTC. This encodes CASSLEVATVPYEQYF.

V gene TRBV15 combines with J gene TRBJ1-2, with D tentatively TRBD1 (6 bases). Germline V gene sequence: CDR1 LNHNV, CDR2 YYDKDF (reference sequence). Trimming removed 0 bases at V and 4 bases at J, with 15 bases between. CDR3 length: 16 amino acids. CDR3 sequence: CATSRDLGQTLYGYTF. The CDR3 DNA reads TGTGCCACCAGCAGAGATCTCGGACAGACTCTCTATGGCTACACCTTC. Using reference TRBV15 and TRBJ1-2 for the parts outside the CDR3, the full variable domain is DAMVIQNPRYQVTQFGKPVTLSCSQTLNHNVMYWYQQKSSQAPKLLFHYYDKDFNNEADTPDNFQSRRPNTSFCFLDIRSPGLGDTAMYLCATSRDLGQTLYGYTFGSGTRLTVV.

Only one count was recorded for this clone. The chain couples TRBV10-3 to TRBJ1-3; 7 bases are a match to TRBD1. The V segment lost 3 bases and the J segment 7 bases; nucleotides outside the gene matches: 0. Germline assignment: CDR1 ENHRY and CDR2 SYGVKD. The CDR3 runs 12 residues. The CDR3, as DNA: TGTGCCATCAGTGACAGGGGGAACACCATATATTTT. It translates to CAISDRGNTIYF.

This chain uses TRBV12-3 or TRBV12-4 with TRBJ1-5; a possible D gene is TRBD1 (5 bases). V lost 7 bases, J lost 4 bases, and 11 bases lay in between. The CDR3 covers 13 residues. In nucleotides, the CDR3 is TGTGCCAGCACCCGGGGGGGGAATCAGCCCCAGCATTTT. Its protein product is CASTRGGNQPQHF.

The chain combines TRBV19 with TRBJ2-7; D unresolved. The V end lost 6 bases, the J end lost 2 bases, and 8 bases lay between the germline ends. Germline CDR1 LNHDA, CDR2 SQIVND (reference sequence). The CDR3 totals 12 residues. As DNA, the CDR3 is TGTGCCAGTAGCCGCGGAACCTACGAGCAGTACTTC. It codes for CASSRGTYEQYF. The full variable domain, with the rest looked up from reference TRBV19 and TRBJ2-7, is DGGITQSPKYLFRKEGQNVTLSCEQNLNHDAMYWYRQDPGQGLRLIYYSQIVNDFQKGDIAEGYSVSREKKESFPLTVTSAQKNPTAFYLCASSRGTYEQYFGPGTRLTVT.

The V call is TRBV28, the J call TRBJ2-3; 8 nucleotides match TRBD2. Germline assignment: CDR1 MDHEN and CDR2 SYDVKM. Trimming at V came to 5 bases and at J to 3 bases, leaving 16 bases not matched to a gene. The CDR3 contains 18 residues. This CDR3 reads CASSPPSTSGSSTDTQYF. The DNA of the CDR3 is TGTGCCAGCAGTCCACCATCCACGAGCGGGAGTAGTACAGATACGCAGTATTTT.

V gene TRBV3-1 (or the pseudogene TRBV3-2) combines with J gene TRBJ2-7; TRBD1 matches at 7 bases. Germline lookup yields CDR1 LGHDT and CDR2 YNNKEL (reference sequence). Trimming at V came to 4 bases and at J to 0 bases, leaving 12 bases not matched to a gene. The CDR3 loop spans 17 amino acids. DNA for the CDR3: TGTGCCAGCAGCCGCGGACAGGCGAGGACCAACTCCTACGAGCAGTACTTC. This codes for CASSRGQARTNSYEQYF.

V gene TRBV6-2 or TRBV6-3 combines with J gene TRBJ2-3; TRBD2 matches 14 bases. CDR3 length equals 15 residues. Germline loops: CDR1 MNHEY, CDR2 SVGEGT. V gave up 6 bases and J gave up 4 bases; unmatched junction bases: 3. CDR3: CASSMGLAGADTQYF. As DNA, the CDR3 is TGTGCCAGCAGCATGGGACTAGCGGGGGCAGATACGCAGTATTTT.

The chain is built from TRBV10-2 and TRBJ2-7; 8 bases map to TRBD2. Germline trimming cut 11 bases from V and 3 bases from J; bases unmatched to any gene: 12. The CDR3 extends over 14 amino acids. From germline, CDR1 is WSHSY and CDR2 SAAADI. For the CDR3, the DNA is TGCGCCGGGGGATATGGCGGGAGGCACTACGAGCAGTACTTC. This encodes CAGGYGGRHYEQYF.

The chain joins TRBV6-5 to TRBJ2-7; TRBD2 is a possible D gene (6 bases). Germline V gene lookup returns CDR1 MNHEY and CDR2 SVGAGI. The CDR3 runs to 12 residues. Trimming cost V 6 bases and J 9 bases, with 15 bases left between them. The CDR3 sequence: CASSYLGGRQYF. CDR3 in DNA: TGTGCCAGCAGCTACCTCGGGGGAAGGCAGTACTTC.

V is TRBV10-3 and J is TRBJ1-2; TRBD1 is a possible D gene (5 bases). V was cut by 0 bases and J by 4 bases, with 12 bases left in between. Germline V gene lookup returns CDR1 ENHRY and CDR2 SYGVKD. The CDR3 loop spans 15 amino acids. The CDR3 loop is CAISESMQGSYGYTF. The CDR3 coding sequence is TGTGCCATCAGTGAGTCGATGCAGGGCTCCTATGGCTACACCTTC.

V and J are TRBV13 and TRBJ2-7; a weak D match, TRBD2 (5 bases). This CDR3 contains 14 residues. CDR1 is PRHDT and CDR2 is FYEKMQ in the germline V gene (reference sequence). With 0 bases removed from V and 3 bases from J, the gap between germline ends came to 9 bases. The CDR3 here is CASSLGLGLYEQYF. As DNA, the CDR3 is TGTGCCAGCAGCTTAGGCCTAGGACTCTACGAGCAGTACTTC.

This chain links TRBV6-5 with TRBJ1-1; D is ambiguous. Trimming shortened V by 7 bases and J by 0 bases, and 9 bases separated the two germline ends. In germline, CDR1 is MNHEY, CDR2 SVGAGI. The CDR3 is 13 amino acids. The CDR3 bases are TGTGCCAGCATACAGAACATGAACACTGAAGCTTTCTTT. This sequence encodes CASIQNMNTEAFF.

A few counts support this clone. The V call is TRBV2, the J call TRBJ2-3; D is unclear. The V end lost 7 bases, the J end lost 0 bases, and 11 bases lay between the germline ends. Germline-derived CDR1 and CDR2 are SNHLY and FYNNEI. This CDR3 has 14 amino acids. CDR3 sequence (DNA): TGTGCCAGCAACTGGAGTCCTAGCACAGATACGCAGTATTTT. It codes for CASNWSPSTDTQYF.